Listed here are 13 T cell receptor beta chains from one sample, sequenced in a study of cytomegalovirus exposure and HLA in healthy donors. The assay was immunoSEQ multiplex PCR, and TCRdb's table has in-frame clones only and misses some. Here the sample spans 130,000 to 150,000 clones, roughly 91% being singletons. Sequenced sample: PBMCs. These receptor sequences come from a woman in her late teens or twenties in good health and CMV-seropositive.

J is TRBJ2-1 and V is TRBV11-2; 8 bases map to TRBD2. Losses at the gene ends were 6 bases for V and 0 bases for J; bases not matched to a gene: 7. Per the germline V gene, CDR1 is SGHAT and CDR2 is FQNNGV. CDR3 length: 16 residues. CDR3 loop: CASSVSGGSSYNEQFF. The CDR3 DNA reads TGTGCCAGCAGTGTGTCGGGGGGGAGCTCCTACAATGAGCAGTTCTTC. Drawing the rest from reference TRBV11-2 and TRBJ2-1, the complete variable domain is EAGVAQSPRYKIIEKRQSVAFWCNPISGHATLYWYQQILGQGPKLLIQFQNNGVVDDSQLPKDRFSAERLKGVDSTLKIQPAKLEDSAVYLCASSVSGGSSYNEQFFGPGTRLTVL.

The chain has TRBV19 and TRBJ1-2, with a tentative D call TRBD1 (6 bases). Germline CDR1 reads LNHDA; CDR2 reads SQIVND (reference sequence). The CDR3 has 14 residues. With 5 bases removed from V and 0 bases from J, the gap between germline ends came to 10 bases. The CDR3 here is CASSQTGTNYGYTF. For the CDR3, the DNA is TGTGCCAGTAGTCAAACAGGGACTAACTATGGCTACACCTTC.

V gene TRBV7-9 combines with J gene TRBJ1-2; D uncertain. Germline lookup yields CDR1 SEHNR and CDR2 FQNEAQ (reference sequence). V lost 10 bases and J lost 5, with 11 bases in between. This CDR3 contains 11 residues. CDR3 amino acids: CANRGDYGYTF. The DNA for the CDR3 is TGTGCCAACCGGGGAGATTATGGCTACACCTTC.

The chain employs TRBV28 and TRBJ2-1; 8 nucleotides align to TRBD2. Germline V gene lookup returns CDR1 MDHEN and CDR2 SYDVKM. Unmatched junction bases numbered 7, after V lost 6 bases and J lost 3 bases. This CDR3 comprises 15 residues. CDR3 sequence: CASRPTSGHYNEQFF. CDR3 DNA: TGTGCCAGCAGGCCAACTAGCGGCCACTACAATGAGCAGTTCTTC.

V usage is TRBV29-1 and J usage is TRBJ2-5; TRBD2 aligns across 8 bases. The CDR3 length is 15 residues. Germline CDR1 reads SQVTM; CDR2 reads ANQGSEA. V trimming: 6 bases; J trimming: 5 bases; junction bases outside the gene matches: 14. CDR3 loop: CSVAGVSGVGETQYF. In DNA form, the CDR3 reads TGCAGCGTGGCTGGGGTTAGCGGGGTAGGGGAGACCCAGTACTTC.

This chain connects TRBV5-1 to TRBJ2-3, with D possibly being TRBD2 (6 bases). V lost 3 bases, J lost 4 bases, and 15 bases lay in between. The V gene's germline CDR1 is SGHRS and CDR2 YFSETQ. This CDR3 has 15 residues. The CDR3 loop is CASSSESSAPDTQYF. The CDR3 coding sequence is TGCGCCAGCAGCTCAGAATCTAGCGCCCCAGATACGCAGTATTTT. The variable domain in full, with the rest retrieved from reference TRBV5-1 and TRBJ2-3, is KAGVTQTPRYLIKTRGQQVTLSCSPISGHRSVSWYQQTPGQGLQFLFEYFSETQRNKGNFPGRFSGRQFSNSRSEMNVSTLELGDSALYLCASSSESSAPDTQYFGPGTRLTVL.

The rearrangement links TRBV9 to TRBJ2-1; 11 bases match TRBD2. CDR1 and CDR2 from the germline V gene are SGDLS and YYNGEE. The CDR3 sequence is 14 residues long. The J segment lost 10 bases and the V segment lost 0 bases, leaving 3 bases of the junction unmatched. The CDR3 loop is CASSVDGLAGEQFF. CDR3 sequence (DNA): TGTGCCAGCAGCGTAGACGGACTAGCGGGCGAGCAGTTCTTC.

The chain joins TRBV2 to TRBJ1-1, with a weak D call TRBD1 (6 bases). Germline CDR1 SNHLY, CDR2 FYNNEI. The V end was cut by 9 bases, the J end by 3 bases, with 14 bases between. CDR3 size: 13 residues. CDR3 sequence: CASTTGRDTEAFF. The CDR3 DNA sequence: TGTGCCAGTACAACAGGGAGAGACACTGAAGCTTTCTTT.

This chain links TRBV28 with TRBJ2-5; weak D call: TRBD2 (5 bases). Trimming took 7 bases from V and 0 from J, leaving 12 bases between them. The CDR3 runs to 14 residues. From germline, CDR1 is MDHEN and CDR2 SYDVKM. CDR3 sequence reads: CASITSRNQETQYF. In nucleotides, the CDR3 is TGTGCCAGCATAACTAGTAGAAACCAAGAGACCCAGTACTTC.

The CDR3 sequence is CSVEGTGLNTEAFF. DNA of the CDR3: TGCAGCGTTGAAGGGACAGGGTTGAACACTGAAGCTTTCTTT. The chain uses TRBV29-1 and TRBJ1-1; 8 bases align to TRBD1. After removal of 1 base from V and 0 bases from J, the junction contained 1 base not matched to a gene. Looked up from germline, CDR1 is SQVTM and CDR2 is ANQGSEA. This CDR3 spans 14 amino acids.

This clone was seen a handful of times. This rearrangement joins TRBV6-6 to TRBJ1-3, with no clear D. Looked up from germline, CDR1 is MNHNY and CDR2 is SVGAGI (reference sequence). The V and J ends lost 9 bases and 4 bases respectively, with 10 bases between them. This CDR3 region has 12 residues. The CDR3 DNA reads as TGTGCCAGTCTCTCTACCGGAAACACCATATATTTT. This encodes CASLSTGNTIYF.

V and J are TRBV7-8 and TRBJ1-2, with D perhaps matching TRBD1 (5 bases). Trimming took off 1 base at V and 3 bases at J, with 9 bases between the two ends. CDR3 length: 14 residues. Germline V CDR1 and CDR2: SGHVS, FQNEAQ. The CDR3 loop reads CASSLVARDYGYTF. The DNA of the CDR3 is TGTGCCAGCAGCTTAGTGGCCAGGGACTATGGCTACACCTTC.

The chain employs TRBV12-5 and TRBJ2-1, with a possible D match to TRBD2 (5 bases). Trimming left V 0 bases short and J 1 base short, with 7 bases between. This CDR3 has 15 residues. CDR1 is LGHNT, CDR2 FRNRAP, per germline. In DNA, the CDR3 is TGTGCTAGTGGTTTGGTTCGGACTTCCTACAATGAGCAGTTCTTC. This codes for CASGLVRTSYNEQFF.